The next 13 T cell receptor beta chains were all read from a single sample in a study of shared clonotypes between healthy human individuals (dated by TCRdb to 2020 to 2021). CD8 naive samples were CD45RO-negative cells positively selected for CCR7, giving a CD45RA+CCR7+ population that excluded TemRA cells. The method was the immunoSEQ multiplex PCR assay. TCRdb carries this immuneACCESS record with in-frame sequences only. Its versions omit some clonotypes, under half of them owing to an unresolved V gene in the studies checked, with the rest unexplained. A total of about 610,000 clones appear in this sample, roughly 95% of them only once. Less than 0.12% of the sample rests with the top ten. The material sequenced was naive CD8+ T cells sorted from blood. The cell subset or site label of this sample denotes: CD45RA+CCR7+. These receptors were obtained from a woman aged 25 to 45 in good health.

The chain employs TRBV7-6 and TRBJ2-3, with 8 bases lining up with TRBD1. This CDR3 comprises 16 residues. Germline CDR1 is SGHVS and CDR2 is FNYEAQ. V lost 3 bases to trimming and J lost 8 bases; unmatched junction nucleotides: 13. CDR3 sequence reads: CASSLGDQGASLTQYF. The CDR3 DNA reads TGTGCCAGCAGCTTGGGGGATCAGGGGGCCAGCCTTACGCAGTATTTT.

The chain joins TRBV27 to TRBJ2-4; D remains unclear. V dropped 3 bases and J dropped 2 bases, with 11 bases sitting between them. Germline values: CDR1 MNHEY, CDR2 SMNVEV (reference sequence). The CDR3 contains 15 residues. The CDR3 region has the DNA TGTGCCAGCAGTTTCTCACTCTTAACCAAAAACATTCAGTACTTC. Residues: CASSFSLLTKNIQYF.

V is TRBV5-6 and J is TRBJ2-7; D is perhaps TRBD1 (5 bases). Germline CDR1 is SGHDT and CDR2 is YYEEEE. The CDR3 is 12 residues long. V lost 4 bases and J 4 bases, leaving 9 bases between the germline ends. CDR3 residues: CASSAGNYEQYF. CDR3 sequence (DNA): TGTGCCAGCAGCGCAGGGAATTACGAGCAGTACTTC.

This chain links TRBV6-5 with TRBJ1-4, with 7 bases matching TRBD1. This CDR3 contains 16 residues. From germline, CDR1 is MNHEY and CDR2 SVGAGI. Trimming cost V 3 bases and J 4 bases; bases outside gene matches: 8. This CDR3 is CASSYGAGGGNEKLFF. Here the CDR3 DNA reads TGTGCCAGCAGTTATGGGGCAGGGGGTGGTAATGAAAAACTGTTTTTT.

The genes are TRBV6-1 and TRBJ1-2, with unresolved D. V shed 10 bases and J shed 10 bases, with 25 bases lying between them. The CDR3 is made up of 14 amino acids. Germline V CDR1 and CDR2: MNHNS, SASEGT. The DNA for the CDR3 is TGTGCCAACCACCCGCTGGGGAACTTGTTCGACTACACCTTC. Translated, it gives CANHPLGNLFDYTF.

This clone was found once. The CDR3 loop is CASSLTAGEYYEQYF. The CDR3 DNA is TGTGCCAGCAGCTTAACAGCGGGAGAATATTACGAGCAGTACTTC. The rearrangement uses TRBV11-2 and TRBJ2-7, with 8 bases lining up with TRBD2. The length of the CDR3 is 15 residues. After removal of 2 bases from V and 4 bases from J, the junction contained 7 bases not matched to a gene. The germline V gene encodes CDR1 SGHAT and CDR2 FQNNGV.

The chain joins TRBV19 to TRBJ2-3; 11 bases are a match to TRBD2. The CDR3 length is 16 residues. From germline, CDR1 is LNHDA and CDR2 SQIVND (reference sequence). Trimming took 3 bases from V and 6 from J; bases not matched to a gene: 8. CDR3 in DNA: TGTGCCAGTAGTATTCTAGCGGGAGGCCCTGGGGATACGCAGTATTTT. This translates into CASSILAGGPGDTQYF.

Only one count was recorded for this clone. The CDR3 loop is CASSYGSHGAQYF. CDR3 in DNA: TGTGCCAGCAGTTACGGCTCCCATGGGGCCCAGTACTTC. This chain links TRBV6-5 with TRBJ2-5; D is ambiguous. V was trimmed by 2 bases and J by 9 bases, leaving 13 bases between them. This CDR3 contains 13 residues. The germline CDR1 and CDR2 sequences are MNHEY and SVGAGI.

The chain carries TRBV19 and TRBJ2-7, with 7 bases lining up with TRBD2. The CDR3 is 14 amino acids. In germline, CDR1 is LNHDA, CDR2 SQIVND (reference sequence). Germline trimming cut 5 bases from V and 2 bases from J; bases unmatched to any gene: 6. CDR3: CASSLGRGAYEQYF. The DNA for the CDR3 is TGTGCCAGTAGTCTCGGCCGGGGGGCCTACGAGCAGTACTTC.

This chain links TRBV4-2 with TRBJ2-1; 11 nucleotides line up with TRBD2. This CDR3 has 15 amino acids. J gave up 7 bases and V 4 bases, and 6 bases lay outside the gene matches. The V gene's germline CDR1 is LGHNA and CDR2 YNFKEQ. The CDR3 here is CASSRGTSGGNEQFF. CDR3 DNA sequence: TGTGCCAGCAGCCGAGGGACTAGCGGAGGAAATGAGCAGTTCTTC.

This chain connects TRBV6-1 to TRBJ2-4; tentative D call: TRBD2 (5 bases). The length of the CDR3 is 15 residues. Germline V gene sequence: CDR1 MNHNS, CDR2 SASEGT. Between the trimmed V and J ends, which lost 3 bases and 0 bases, there was a span of 9 bases. This CDR3 reads CASSEPRGAKNIQYF. The CDR3 DNA reads TGTGCCAGCAGTGAGCCCCGGGGAGCCAAAAACATTCAGTACTTC.

The chain recombines TRBV19 with TRBJ2-3; a possible D gene is TRBD2 (6 bases). The CDR3 extends over 15 amino acids. Deletions cut 1 base from V and 1 base from J, with 9 bases between. Germline lookup yields CDR1 LNHDA and CDR2 SQIVND (reference sequence). Here the CDR3 DNA reads TGTGCCAGTAGTATAGGTAGCGGAGGCACAGATACGCAGTATTTT. Protein: CASSIGSGGTDTQYF.

V gene TRBV6-5 combines with J gene TRBJ1-3, with D possibly being TRBD1 (6 bases). Trimming removed 6 bases at V and 7 bases at J, with 13 bases between. Germline values: CDR1 MNHEY, CDR2 SVGAGI. CDR3 length: 13 amino acids. The CDR3 sequence: CASSPTGYNTIYF. The DNA of the CDR3 is TGTGCCAGCAGCCCAACAGGGTACAACACCATATATTTT.